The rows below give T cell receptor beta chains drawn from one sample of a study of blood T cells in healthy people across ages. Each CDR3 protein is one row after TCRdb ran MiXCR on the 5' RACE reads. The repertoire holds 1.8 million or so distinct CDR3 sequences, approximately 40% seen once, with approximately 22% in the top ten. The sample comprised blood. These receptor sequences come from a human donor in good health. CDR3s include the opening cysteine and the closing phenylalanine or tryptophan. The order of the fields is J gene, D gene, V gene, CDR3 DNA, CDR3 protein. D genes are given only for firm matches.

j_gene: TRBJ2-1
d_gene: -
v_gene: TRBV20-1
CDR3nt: TGCAGTGCTATCGTAGGGAATCGACATGAGCAGTTCTTC
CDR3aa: CSAIVGNRHEQFF

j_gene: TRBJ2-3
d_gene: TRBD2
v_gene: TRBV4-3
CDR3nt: TGCGCCAGCAGCCAAGTTTTAGCGGGGGGCCTAACTACGCAGTATTTT
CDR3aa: CASSQVLAGGLTTQYF

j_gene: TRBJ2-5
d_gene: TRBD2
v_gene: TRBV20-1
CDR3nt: TGCAGTGCTAGCCGGGGACTAGAAGAAGAGACCCAGTACTTC
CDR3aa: CSASRGLEEETQYF

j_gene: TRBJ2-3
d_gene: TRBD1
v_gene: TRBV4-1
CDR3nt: TGCGCCAGCAGCCAAGACACAGGGGACAGCACAGATACGCAGTATTTT
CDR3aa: CASSQDTGDSTDTQYF

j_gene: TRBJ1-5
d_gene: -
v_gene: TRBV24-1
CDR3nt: TGTGCCACCAGTGATTCGGCAGGGGTAGGTCAGCCCCAGCATTTT
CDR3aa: CATSDSAGVGQPQHF

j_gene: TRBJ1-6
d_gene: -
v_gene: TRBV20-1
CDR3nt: TGCAGTGCTAGAGGACCCTATTCACCCCTCCACTTT
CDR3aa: CSARGPYSPLHF

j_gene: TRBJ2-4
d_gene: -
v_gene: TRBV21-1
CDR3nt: TGCCCGCCGAAAGATACGAGGGGGAGAGCCAAAAACATTCAGTACTTC
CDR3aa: CPPKDTRGRAKNIQYF

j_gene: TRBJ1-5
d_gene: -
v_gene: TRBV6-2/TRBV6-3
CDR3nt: TGTGCCAGCAGTTACGACGCTAGCAATCAGCCCCAGCATTTT
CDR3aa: CASSYDASNQPQHF

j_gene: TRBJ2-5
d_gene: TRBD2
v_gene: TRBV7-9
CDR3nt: TGTGCCAGCATCCCCCGGGGGGGAGGAGAGACCCAGTACTTC
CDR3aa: CASIPRGGGETQYF

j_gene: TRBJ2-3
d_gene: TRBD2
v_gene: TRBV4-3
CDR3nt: TGCGCCAGCAGCCAACAAATAGCGGGGGCCTACCCCACAGATACGCAGTATTTT
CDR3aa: CASSQQIAGAYPTDTQYF